This T cell receptor (beta chain) emerged from a study of blood T cell repertoires in COVID-19. Study-level background: Donors in the United States, Italy and Spain gave samples during acute or convalescent COVID-19. PBMCs, B-cell-depleted T cells, or T cells were the source of the cDNA or gDNA that made up the material.

In the authors' workflow: Nucleated cell counts were estimated from reference gene primer amplification. The table came from immunoSEQ multiplex PCR; TCRdb's copy has only in-frame clones and leaves some out. V and J calls and clone size are copied from that table; D and trimming were computed from the DNA. The data hold tens of thousands of clones, with 87% observed a single time. The V segment lost 0 bases and the J segment 6 bases; nucleotides outside the gene matches: 3. This CDR3 contains 15 residues. CDR1 SNHLY and CDR2 FYNNEI come from the germline V gene. The sequence was collected from a woman aged 45-59 years with acute or convalescent COVID-19. Sequences were obtained from peripheral blood. The chain joins TRBV2 to TRBJ2-2, with 8 bases fitting TRBD2. The CDR3 is CASSEASGKAGELFF. The CDR3 bases are TGTGCCAGCAGTGAAGCTAGCGGGAAGGCCGGGGAGCTGTTTTTT.